This TCR beta chain is from a study of blood T cell repertoires in COVID-19. Across the whole study: Acute and convalescent COVID-19 samples came from the United States, Italy and Spain. The analysed material was cDNA or gDNA that came from T cells, B-cell-depleted T cells, or PBMCs.

Germline lookup yields CDR1 MNHEY and CDR2 SVGAGI. V lost 7 bases to trimming and J lost 6 bases; unmatched junction nucleotides: 10. This CDR3 has 15 residues. The assay was immunoSEQ multiplex PCR, and TCRdb's table has in-frame clones only and misses some. Of approximately 150,000 clones in the sample, around 81% were seen once. Material: peripheral blood. This sequence was found in a human donor in a cohort sampled during active COVID-19. The chain links TRBV6-5 to TRBJ2-2; the match to TRBD1 covers 8 bases. DNA of the CDR3: TGTGCCAGCAAACGACAGGGGATGTGGTCCGGGGAGCTGTTTTTT. This translates into CASKRQGMWSGELFF.